This T cell receptor beta chain was sequenced in a study of CD8+CD57+ T cells in acquired aplastic anemia. As for the study in general: DNA per sorted CD4+ or CD8+ sample ranged roughly 0.18 to 30 ug, averaging about 2.9 ug. For CD4+ cells, healthy donors had an average of approximately 10 million reads.

TCR beta VDJ and CDR3 were profiled, and genomic DNA was the template. TCRdb processed the reads anew with MiXCR; each CDR3 protein has one entry. The sample yields roughly 63,000 distinct CDR3 sequences, under 65% seen once. Worth noting for this clonotype: Antigen unknown. Possible read error: a much larger clone is one base away.

General study findings and limits: Roughly 30 CD8+ CDR3 sequences occurred in both the patients and the controls.

Germline-derived CDR1 and CDR2 are MNHNS and SASEGT. CDR3 length equals 15 residues. The source of this sequence is a human donor in good health, serving as a control. The chain uses TRBV6-1 and TRBJ1-4; D is perhaps TRBD1 (6 bases). The sequencing sample was made of sorted CD4+, CD8+, or CD8+CD57+ T cells (not recorded which) from PBMCs. The CDR3 DNA is TGTGCCAGCAGTGAAGCTGGGGGGCAAGGAGAAAAACTGTCTTTT. Protein sequence: CASSEAGGQGEKLSF.